The next 11 T cell receptor beta chains were all read from a single sample in a study of blood T cell repertoires in COVID-19. Measured with immunoSEQ multiplex PCR; TCRdb has only the in-frame clones, and not every one. The data contain 100,000 to 120,000 clones, about nine tenths of them singletons. The sequencing input was peripheral blood. These receptor sequences come from a human donor in a cohort sampled during active COVID-19.

V and J are TRBV5-6 and TRBJ1-4; TRBD1 is a possible D gene (5 bases). V lost 3 bases to trimming and J lost 4 bases, with 16 bases between them. Germline V gene data show CDR1 as SGHDT and CDR2 as YYEEEE. The CDR3 length is 16 residues. CDR3 DNA sequence: TGTGCCAGCAGCTACCTCCCCGACAGTGATAATGAAAAACTGTTTTTT. It yields the protein CASSYLPDSDNEKLFF.

This sequence joins TRBV5-6 and TRBJ2-2; maybe TRBD1 (5 bases). The V gene lost 3 bases and the J gene lost 0 bases, with 9 bases spanning the gap. The CDR3 length is 15 residues. Germline CDR1 SGHDT, CDR2 YYEEEE. In nucleotides, the CDR3 is TGTGCCAGCAGCTATGGGGCACCGAACACCGGGGAGCTGTTTTTT. Translated: CASSYGAPNTGELFF.

This chain connects TRBV2 to TRBJ2-6, with D unresolved. The CDR3 covers 17 residues. The V end lost 6 bases, the J end lost 1 base, and 16 bases lay between the germline ends. Germline CDR1 SNHLY, CDR2 FYNNEI. The CDR3 protein is CASRARNLLSGANVLTF. The CDR3 DNA reads as TGTGCCAGCAGAGCCAGGAATCTCCTATCTGGGGCCAACGTCCTGACTTTC.

This clone was detected only a few times. The rearrangement uses TRBV7-9 and TRBJ2-3, with D tentatively TRBD2 (5 bases). CDR3 size: 16 residues. V was clipped by 3 bases and J by 3 bases, with 16 bases between them. Germline CDR1 and CDR2: SEHNR and FQNEAQ (reference sequence). CDR3 residues: CASSFPIHGVTDTQYF. The CDR3 DNA reads TGTGCCAGCAGCTTTCCAATTCACGGGGTTACAGATACGCAGTATTTT. Full variable domain (missing parts from reference TRBV7-9 and TRBJ2-3): DTGVSQNPRHKITKRGQNVTFRCDPISEHNRLYWYRQTLGQGPEFLTYFQNEAQLEKSRLLSDRFSAERPKGSFSTLEIQRTEQGDSAMYLCASSFPIHGVTDTQYFGPGTRLTVL.

The rearrangement links TRBV2 to TRBJ1-3; D unclear. CDR1 and CDR2 from the germline V gene are SNHLY and FYNNEI. With 5 bases removed from V and 0 bases from J, the gap between germline ends came to 11 bases. CDR3 length equals 15 residues. The CDR3 loop reads CASSQVLLSGNTIYF. The CDR3 DNA is TGTGCCAGCAGTCAGGTCCTCCTCTCTGGAAACACCATATATTTT.

The chain employs TRBV29-1 and TRBJ1-2; 8 bases line up with TRBD1. The CDR3 covers 13 residues. V dropped 6 bases and J dropped 5; count of bases not matched to a gene: 8. Germline values: CDR1 SQVTM, CDR2 ANQGSEA. CDR3 bases: TGCAGCGTCGGTCAGGGGGCAGGGTATGGCTACACCTTC. It codes for CSVGQGAGYGYTF.

This clone occurred once. The chain employs TRBV27 and TRBJ2-2; 7 bases are shared with TRBD2. Germline lookup yields CDR1 MNHEY and CDR2 SMNVEV (reference sequence). The V and J ends lost 5 bases and 2 bases, in that order; junction bases with no gene match: 8. The CDR3 sequence is 16 residues long. Here the CDR3 reads CASSPVEGLNTGELFF. CDR3 sequence (DNA): TGTGCCAGCAGTCCTGTGGAGGGACTAAACACCGGGGAGCTGTTTTTT.

The gene calls are TRBV5-1 and TRBJ2-7, with TRBD1 as a possible D gene (5 bases). The CDR3 extends over 14 amino acids. Trimming shortened V by 0 bases and J by 0 bases, and 7 bases separated the two germline ends. CDR1 is SGHRS, CDR2 YFSETQ, per germline. CDR3 in amino acids: CASSLVQGSYEQYF. DNA of the CDR3: TGCGCCAGCAGCTTGGTGCAGGGCTCCTACGAGCAGTACTTC.

This chain uses TRBV13 with TRBJ2-1; 13 positions match TRBD2. Germline V gene data show CDR1 as PRHDT and CDR2 as FYEKMQ (reference sequence). V gave up 0 bases and J gave up 4 bases; unmatched junction bases: 0. The CDR3 is made up of 16 amino acids. The CDR3: CASSLGLAGGYNEQFF. As DNA, the CDR3 is TGTGCCAGCAGCTTAGGACTAGCGGGGGGGTACAATGAGCAGTTCTTC.

The CDR3 here is CASSVEAGQGVNEQYF. The CDR3 DNA sequence: TGTGCCAGCAGCGTAGAGGCGGGGCAGGGAGTCAACGAGCAGTACTTC. The rearrangement uses TRBV9 and TRBJ2-7; maybe TRBD2 (6 bases). V was pared by 0 bases and J by 5 bases, with 18 bases between. The CDR3 extends over 16 amino acids. Per the germline V gene, CDR1 is SGDLS and CDR2 is YYNGEE.

This clone was found a few times. The V and J genes are TRBV29-1 and TRBJ1-1; D is perhaps TRBD1 (5 bases). The CDR3 extends over 13 amino acids. Germline V gene data show CDR1 as SQVTM and CDR2 as ANQGSEA. The V end was cut by 4 bases, the J end by 5 bases, with 14 bases between. DNA for the CDR3: TGCAGCGTTGGACAGATCCAACAGACTGAAGCTTTCTTT. Encoded protein: CSVGQIQQTEAFF.